This T cell receptor beta chain is drawn from a study of blood T cell repertoires in COVID-19 (dated by TCRdb to 2018 to 2021). In terms of the full investigation: Samples covering the acute and convalescent phases of COVID-19 were provided by collaborators in the United States, Italy and Spain. The sample metadata nearly always contained a de-identified subject ID, COVID-19 status, age in years and sex. The repertoires were released in a freely available public database intended as a resource for research on the immune response to SARS-CoV-2. Where HLA class I and class II types were available, the types were taken from metadata supplied by the sample provider, not from assay-based typing. The samples were drawn from two sources: the first 160 participants of the ongoing ImmuneRACE study, and about 1,300 subjects contributed by 6 global collaborators. The prospective study material was composed of cDNA or gDNA derived from T cells, B-cell-depleted T cells, or PBMCs. Subjects who had been exposed to COVID-19, were actively infected with it, or had recovered from it provided the deeply sampled blood TCRbeta repertoires that made up the dataset.

In Seattle, one collaborating source enrolled patients while the infection was active and tracked those patients longitudinally over the course of disease. Collaborating institutions collected whole blood in K2EDTA tubes following their own protocols. For TCRbeta analysis, collaborator samples were shipped as frozen whole blood, as isolated PBMCs, or as DNA extracted from either sample type. Concerning this clone: No antigen is known for it. It has no much larger one-base neighbor in the sample; base qualities were not kept.

The immunoSEQ Assay, a bias-controlled multiplex PCR, was used to amplify TCRbeta CDR3 regions from genomic DNA. Regarding the original processing steps: The number of nucleated cells in each sample was estimated by amplification of reference gene primers within the assay. Sequence reads were collapsed and filtered to measure the absolute abundance of every unique TCRbeta CDR3 rearrangement. For each sample, productive Simpson clonality was calculated by taking the square root of Simpson's diversity index across productive rearrangements. Entries here come from immuneACCESS through TCRdb and include only in-frame sequences with V and J called. Some clones fail to appear in such tables; in the studies checked, an unresolved V gene covers under half of the shortfall, and the cause of the remainder is unknown. V and J calls and clone size are given by that table; D and trimming were obtained from the DNA. The sample data list about 300,000 clones, and approximately 92% of these were observed just once. Around 6.8% of the sample lies in the top ten.

The germline V gene (reference sequence) sets CDR1 to SEHNR and CDR2 to FQNEAQ. A distance of 13 bases separates the germline ends of V and J, which lose 5 bases and 6 bases respectively. The CDR3, cysteine through phenylalanine, is 13 amino acids long. Kept here is only the CDR3 DNA, which spans 39 bases and is read in frame from base 1. The investigation overall reported the following: The amount of clinical and demographic metadata varied by source and participant and was provided uncurated.

This TCR derives from a woman in her 30s with COVID-19, enrolled during active disease. The sample was peripheral blood. This chain is built from TRBV7-9 and TRBJ1-1; no D gene can be assigned with confidence. CDR3 sequence: CASSLGGRAEAFF. The sequence in DNA is TGTGCCAGCAGCCTGGGAGGAAGGGCTGAAGCTTTCTTT.